This T cell receptor beta chain emerged from a study of blood T cell repertoires in COVID-19. Germline-derived CDR1 and CDR2 are SGHAT and FQNNGV. V was cut by 5 bases and J by 1 base, with 14 bases left in between. The CDR3 runs to 16 residues. This clone was counted a few times. Libraries were prepared by immunoSEQ multiplex PCR; TCRdb keeps only in-frame clonotypes and omits some of them. Here the sample spans about 120,000 clones, 85% being singletons. The specimen sequenced was peripheral blood. The sequence was collected from a man in his sixties with acute or convalescent COVID-19. The chain carries TRBV11-2 and TRBJ2-2; D is uncertain. The CDR3 loop is CASSGIEILNTGELFF. As DNA, the CDR3 is TGTGCCAGCAGCGGTATTGAGATACTGAACACCGGGGAGCTGTTTTTT.